Below are 20 T cell receptor beta chains sequenced from a single sample in a study of shared clonotypes between healthy human individuals. Clones were read by immunoSEQ multiplex PCR, and TCRdb kept only the in-frame ones, dropping some. The table includes about 2.2 million clones, 90% to 95% detected once. The naive CD8 subset, CD45RO-negative cells positively selected for CCR7, excluded terminally differentiated effector memory CD45RA+ cells. Source material: naive CD8+ T cells from PBMCs. The receptors shown here come from a man in his late teens or twenties in good health. Some clones in this sample may be carry-over from other donors' samples.

This clone showed up just once. Other DNA sequences in the same sample also yield this CDR3. The chain carries TRBV11-2 and TRBJ2-7; 11 bases are shared with TRBD2. The CDR3 runs 13 residues. The ends lost 2 bases at V and 6 bases at J; junction bases unmatched: 0. Germline CDR1 SGHAT, CDR2 FQNNGV. This CDR3 reads CASSLTSGSEQYF. In DNA, the CDR3 is TGTGCCAGCAGCTTAACTAGCGGGAGCGAGCAGTACTTC.

The chain joins TRBV5-1 to TRBJ2-1; a possible D gene is TRBD2 (5 bases). V lost 0 bases, J lost 0 bases, and 19 bases lay in between. The germline CDR1 and CDR2 sequences are SGHRS and YFSETQ. This CDR3 contains 19 residues. The CDR3 nucleotides read TGCGCCAGCAGCTTGGGAGCGCCTGGGCGGGCGACCTCCTACAATGAGCAGTTCTTC. Protein product: CASSLGAPGRATSYNEQFF. Based on the CDR3 plus reference TRBV5-1 and TRBJ2-1, the full variable domain is KAGVTQTPRYLIKTRGQQVTLSCSPISGHRSVSWYQQTPGQGLQFLFEYFSETQRNKGNFPGRFSGRQFSNSRSEMNVSTLELGDSALYLCASSLGAPGRATSYNEQFFGPGTRLTVL.

The chain has TRBV2 and TRBJ1-4; the match to TRBD1 covers 8 bases. With 2 bases clipped from V and 6 bases from J, the junction kept 11 bases outside the gene matches. This CDR3 region has 17 residues. CDR1 and CDR2 from the germline V gene are SNHLY and FYNNEI. CDR3: CASSEIFEDREYEKLFF. The CDR3 region has the DNA TGTGCCAGCAGTGAAATTTTTGAGGACAGGGAGTATGAAAAACTGTTTTTT.

J is TRBJ1-2 and V is TRBV14; D is undetermined. CDR3 length: 14 residues. Germline CDR1 and CDR2: SGHDN and FVKESK. Trimming shortened V by 4 bases and J by 0 bases, and 9 bases separated the two germline ends. The CDR3: CASSPLEANYGYTF. The CDR3 bases are TGTGCCAGCAGCCCACTGGAAGCTAACTATGGCTACACCTTC.

The gene calls are TRBV11-3 and TRBJ2-1; D not resolved. Trimming removed 4 bases from V and 3 bases from J, with 13 bases in between. Germline V gene data show CDR1 as SGHNT and CDR2 as YENEEA. There are 15 residues in the CDR3. The CDR3 nucleotides read TGTGCCAGCAGCTCACGGTCGGCGGACTACAATGAGCAGTTCTTC. This gives the protein CASSSRSADYNEQFF.

This chain joins TRBV10-2 and TRBJ2-5; unclear D gene. V lost 0 bases and J 4 bases, leaving 15 bases between the germline ends. The germline gives CDR1 WSHSY, CDR2 SAAADI. CDR3 length: 16 residues. CDR3 protein: CASSESIRPSGETQYF. The CDR3 DNA reads TGCGCCAGCAGTGAGTCGATTAGGCCCTCAGGAGAGACCCAGTACTTC.

This clone came up once. This rearrangement joins TRBV5-6 to TRBJ2-7; no definite D call. Germline values: CDR1 SGHDT, CDR2 YYEEEE. Deletions cut 2 bases from V and 3 bases from J, with 12 bases between. The CDR3 runs to 14 residues. The DNA of the CDR3 is TGTGCCAGCAGCTTAATAAACAGTTACTACGAGCAGTACTTC. This gives the protein CASSLINSYYEQYF. Complete variable domain (other parts from reference TRBV5-6 and TRBJ2-7): DAGVTQSPTHLIKTRGQQVTLRCSPKSGHDTVSWYQQALGQGPQFIFQYYEEEERQRGNFPDRFSGHQFPNYSSELNVNALLLGDSALYLCASSLINSYYEQYFGPGTRLTVT.

The chain carries TRBV9 and TRBJ2-7; possibly TRBD2 for D (6 bases). This CDR3 contains 15 residues. V shed 0 bases and J shed 2 bases, with 12 bases lying between them. Germline loops: CDR1 SGDLS, CDR2 YYNGEE. CDR3 DNA sequence: TGTGCCAGCAGCGTAGGGATTGGGGGGACCTACGAGCAGTACTTC. The encoded protein is CASSVGIGGTYEQYF.

The gene calls are TRBV27 and TRBJ1-1, with D maybe TRBD1 (6 bases). Germline values: CDR1 MNHEY, CDR2 SMNVEV (reference sequence). The CDR3 is 16 residues long. V was trimmed by 1 base and J by 3 bases, leaving 15 bases between them. CDR3 DNA: TGTGCCAGCAGTTTATATGCAGGGGTACAACACACTGAAGCTTTCTTT. Its translation: CASSLYAGVQHTEAFF.

The rearrangement uses TRBV14 and TRBJ2-7; no definite D call. Deletions cut 3 bases from V and 2 bases from J, with 8 bases between. CDR1 SGHDN and CDR2 FVKESK come from the germline V gene. This CDR3 region has 13 residues. CDR3 nucleotides: TGTGCCAGCAGCCATTTTACAACCTACGAGCAGTACTTC. As protein: CASSHFTTYEQYF.

This clone was counted only a few times. The V and J genes are TRBV4-2 and TRBJ2-7, with TRBD2 matching over 12 bases. J was trimmed by 0 bases and V by 4 bases; bases with no gene match: 10. CDR3 length: 18 residues. The V gene's germline CDR1 is LGHNA and CDR2 YNFKEQ. This CDR3 is CASSPGTSGPTISYEQYF. In nucleotides, the CDR3 is TGTGCCAGCAGCCCTGGGACTAGCGGGCCCACAATCTCCTACGAGCAGTACTTC.

Points on this clone: Other DNA sequences in this sample translate to the same CDR3. This chain connects TRBV6-5 to TRBJ1-1, with D possibly matching TRBD1 (5 bases). There are 12 residues in the CDR3. Trimming took 3 bases from V and 11 from J, leaving 13 bases between them. Germline CDR1 MNHEY, CDR2 SVGAGI. CDR3 DNA: TGTGCCAGCAGTTATGGCGGGGGTGAGGCTTTCTTT. Translated: CASSYGGGEAFF.

The chain combines TRBV11-2 with TRBJ1-1, with TRBD1 matching 9 bases. Unmatched junction bases numbered 6, after V lost 7 bases and J lost 0 bases. The CDR3 runs to 15 residues. The germline CDR1 and CDR2 sequences are SGHAT and FQNNGV. The CDR3 loop reads CASTPGQGMNTEAFF. CDR3 nucleotides: TGTGCCAGCACCCCAGGACAGGGGATGAACACTGAAGCTTTCTTT.

CDR3 in DNA: TGTGCCAGCAGCCCCGACAGGGAGGAGTCGCGGGAGGGATCCTACGAGCAGTACTTC. It is translated as CASSPDREESREGSYEQYF. The rearrangement uses TRBV7-2 and TRBJ2-7; TRBD2 agrees at 9 bases. Per the germline V gene, CDR1 is SGHTA and CDR2 is FQGNSA. V lost 5 bases to trimming and J lost 1 base; unmatched junction nucleotides: 18. The CDR3 length is 19 residues.

The chain recombines TRBV27 with TRBJ2-7, with a tentative D call TRBD1 (7 bases). Trimming removed 8 bases from V and 3 bases from J, with 23 bases in between. This CDR3 has 16 amino acids. Per germline, CDR1 MNHEY and CDR2 SMNVEV (reference sequence). The CDR3 nucleotides read TGTGCCAGCGGGGGGACAGTGGGAGAGGGAATCTACGAGCAGTACTTC. Protein: CASGGTVGEGIYEQYF.

V and J are TRBV10-3 and TRBJ2-1; a weak D match, TRBD1 (6 bases). CDR3 size: 13 residues. Trimming pared 9 bases from V and 8 bases from J, leaving 17 bases between. Germline V lookup: CDR1 ENHRY, CDR2 SYGVKD. The CDR3 DNA reads TGTGCCATAGGGGGAAGAAGTTCGGATGAGCAGTTCTTC. Amino acid sequence: CAIGGRSSDEQFF.

This clone is a singleton in its sample. The same CDR3 is also encoded by other DNA sequences in this sample. This rearrangement joins TRBV30 to TRBJ2-1, with 9 bases lining up with TRBD2. Per germline, CDR1 GTSNPN and CDR2 SVGIG (reference sequence). CDR3 length equals 15 residues. V lost 0 bases to trimming and J lost 5 bases; unmatched junction nucleotides: 5. DNA for the CDR3: TGTGCCTGGAGTGTACTGGCGGGAGGGCACAATGAGCAGTTCTTC. Translating it yields CAWSVLAGGHNEQFF.

This sequence joins TRBV13 and TRBJ2-3; possibly TRBD2 for D (6 bases). The CDR3 covers 16 residues. Germline-derived CDR1 and CDR2 are PRHDT and FYEKMQ (reference sequence). Trimming removed 5 bases from V and 6 bases from J, with 21 bases in between. CDR3: CASSPERPRGSDTQYF. The CDR3 DNA sequence: TGTGCCAGCAGCCCCGAAAGGCCTCGGGGGTCCGATACGCAGTATTTT.

This chain uses TRBV25-1 with TRBJ2-1; D unclear. The V gene lost 3 bases and the J gene lost 0 bases, with 15 bases spanning the gap. Germline CDR1 reads MGHDK; CDR2 reads SYGVNS. The CDR3 length is 17 residues. The CDR3 here is CASSDRALRSSYNEQFF. The CDR3 DNA reads as TGTGCCAGCAGTGATCGGGCTCTTAGGAGCTCCTACAATGAGCAGTTCTTC.

This clone was observed a single time. The V gene is TRBV28, the J gene TRBJ2-3; the D gene is possibly TRBD1 (6 bases). Trimming pared 7 bases from V and 1 base from J, leaving 21 bases between. The CDR3 sequence is 17 residues long. Germline-derived CDR1 and CDR2 are MDHEN and SYDVKM. Here the CDR3 reads CASTPTGRSLGTDTQYF. The CDR3 DNA is TGTGCCAGCACGCCAACAGGGCGCTCTCTGGGCACAGATACGCAGTATTTT.